These 7 T cell receptor beta chains share one sample of origin, sequenced in a study of blood T cells in healthy people across ages. For the second PCR, which ran for roughly 7 to 11 cycles, a sample-barcoded 5' primer and a J-beta primer mix were used. Via MiXCR, TCRdb re-called the 5' RACE reads, giving one row per CDR3 protein. This table has approximately 850,000 distinct CDR3 sequences, 44% appearing once. Sequenced input: blood. These receptors all stem from a man aged 55 to 70 in good health.

The V call is TRBV4-3, the J call TRBJ1-2; 7 bases are a match to TRBD1. The CDR3 is 17 amino acids. V trimming: 0 bases; J trimming: 4 bases; junction bases outside the gene matches: 11. In germline, CDR1 is LGHNA, CDR2 YSLEER. The CDR3: CASSQDLAYEGAYGYTF. The DNA of the CDR3 is TGCGCCAGCAGCCAAGATCTTGCTTACGAGGGGGCCTATGGCTACACCTTC.

CDR3 in amino acids: CATSREGQRGEKLFF. CDR3 coding DNA: TGTGCCACCAGCAGAGAGGGACAGAGAGGTGAAAAACTGTTTTTT. V is TRBV15 and J is TRBJ1-4; 7 positions agree with TRBD1. From germline, CDR1 is LNHNV and CDR2 YYDKDF (reference sequence). The CDR3 covers 15 residues. The ends lost 0 bases at V and 7 bases at J; junction bases unmatched: 5.

The rearrangement uses TRBV5-1 and TRBJ2-3, with D unclear. CDR1 and CDR2 (germline): SGHRS, YFSETQ. The CDR3 has 15 residues. Trimming cost V 7 bases and J 1 base, with 16 bases left between them. CDR3 amino acids: CASATGTPGTDTQYF. In DNA, the CDR3 is TGCGCCAGCGCAACCGGCACTCCTGGCACAGATACGCAGTATTTT.

This clonotype was observed many times. CDR3: CSVQGGYYGYTF. For the CDR3, the DNA is TGCAGCGTTCAGGGGGGCTACTATGGCTACACCTTC. The V call is TRBV29-1, the J call TRBJ1-2; TRBD1 matches at 7 bases. The CDR3 runs 12 residues. In germline, CDR1 is SQVTM, CDR2 ANQGSEA. Losses at the gene ends were 5 bases for V and 3 bases for J; bases not matched to a gene: 3.

This clonotype was counted a few times. The genes are TRBV15 and TRBJ2-7, with D perhaps TRBD1 (6 bases). The germline gives CDR1 LNHNV, CDR2 YYDKDF (reference sequence). Trimming took 5 bases from V and 0 from J, leaving 14 bases between them. The CDR3 sequence is 15 residues long. The CDR3 spells CATSARRDTSYEQYF. The DNA for the CDR3 is TGTGCCACCAGCGCACGCCGGGACACCTCCTACGAGCAGTACTTC.

The rearrangement links TRBV20-1 to TRBJ2-1, with 10 positions matching TRBD2. The germline V gene has CDR1 DFQATT and CDR2 SNEGSKA (reference sequence). V was clipped by 5 bases and J by 4 bases; unmatched bases: 5. This CDR3 has 14 amino acids. The CDR3 spells CSASGLADYNEQFF. As DNA, the CDR3 is TGCAGTGCTTCCGGACTAGCGGATTACAATGAGCAGTTCTTC.

Comment on this clonotype: This may come from a read error, since a much larger clone is one base off. The genes are TRBV28 and TRBJ2-4; D may be TRBD1 (5 bases). The DNA matches TRBJ2-7 better at its end, which makes the J call doubtful. CDR1 and CDR2 from the germline V gene are MDHEN and SYDVKM. This CDR3 is built from 13 residues. The CDR3 DNA follows: TGTGCCAGCATCACCGACAGAAACTACGAGCAGTACTTC. Protein product: CASITDRNYEQYF.